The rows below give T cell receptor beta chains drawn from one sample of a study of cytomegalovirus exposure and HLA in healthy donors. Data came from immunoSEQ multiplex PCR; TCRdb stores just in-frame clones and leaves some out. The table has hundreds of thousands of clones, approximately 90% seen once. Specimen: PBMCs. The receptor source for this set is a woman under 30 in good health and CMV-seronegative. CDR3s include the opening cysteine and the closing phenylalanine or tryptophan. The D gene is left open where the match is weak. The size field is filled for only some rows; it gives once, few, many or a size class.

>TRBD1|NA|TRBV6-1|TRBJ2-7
CASSEEVTGGLSYEQYF
TGTGCCAGCAGTGAAGAGGTGACAGGGGGGCTCTCCTACGAGCAGTACTTC
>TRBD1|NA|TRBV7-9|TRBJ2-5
CASSTQGSGDQETQYF
TGTGCCAGCAGCACACAGGGGTCCGGAGACCAAGAGACCCAGTACTTC
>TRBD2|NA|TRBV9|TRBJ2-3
CASSVGGLATDTQYF
TGTGCCAGCAGCGTAGGGGGACTAGCAACAGATACGCAGTATTTT
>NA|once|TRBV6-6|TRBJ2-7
CASSYFPGDEQYF
TGTGCCAGCAGCTATTTCCCAGGGGACGAGCAGTACTTC
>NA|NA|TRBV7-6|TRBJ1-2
CASSDRGGINYGYTF
TGTGCCAGCAGCGATCGGGGGGGGATCAACTATGGCTACACCTTC
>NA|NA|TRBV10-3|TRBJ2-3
CAIRDSNTDTQYF
TGTGCCATCAGGGACAGTAACACAGATACGCAGTATTTT
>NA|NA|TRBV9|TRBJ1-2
CASNSRNYGYTF
TGTGCCAGCAACAGCAGGAACTATGGCTACACCTTC
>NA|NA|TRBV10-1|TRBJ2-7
CASSLAGEQYF
TGCGCCAGCAGTTTGGCAGGCGAGCAGTACTTC
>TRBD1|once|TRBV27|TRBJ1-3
CASSPSGTGDGNTIYF
TGTGCCAGCAGCCCCTCCGGGACAGGGGATGGAAACACCATATATTTT
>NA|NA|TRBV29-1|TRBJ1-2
CSVPLGTRLGGYTF
TGCAGCGTGCCATTGGGGACTAGGCTGGGGGGCTACACCTTC
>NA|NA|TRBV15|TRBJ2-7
CATSRGLSYEQYF
TGTGCCACCAGCAGAGGACTATCCTACGAGCAGTACTTC
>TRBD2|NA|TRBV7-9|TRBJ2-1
CASSPVPGLAGGPYNEQFF
TGTGCCAGCAGCCCGGTCCCGGGACTAGCGGGGGGGCCTTACAATGAGCAGTTCTTC
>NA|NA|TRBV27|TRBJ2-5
CASKGQIQETQYF
TGTGCCAGCAAAGGACAGATCCAAGAGACCCAGTACTTC
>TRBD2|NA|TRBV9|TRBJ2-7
CASSVRSGGGSEQYF
TGTGCCAGCAGCGTCCGGTCCGGGGGAGGGTCCGAGCAGTACTTC
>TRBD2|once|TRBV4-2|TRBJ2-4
CASSQEGFGRWNIQYF
TGTGCCAGCAGCCAAGAGGGCTTCGGGAGGTGGAACATTCAGTACTTC
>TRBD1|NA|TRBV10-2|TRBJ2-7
CASSPDREIEQYF
TGCGCCAGCAGCCCCGACAGGGAGATCGAGCAGTACTTC
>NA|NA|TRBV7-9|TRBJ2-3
CASSLARQVITDTQYF
TGTGCCAGCAGCTTAGCTCGGCAGGTGATCACAGATACGCAGTATTTT
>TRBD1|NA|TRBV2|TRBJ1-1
CASSERGTGDTEAFF
TGTGCCAGCAGTGAGAGAGGGACAGGGGACACTGAAGCTTTCTTT
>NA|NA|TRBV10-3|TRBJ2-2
CAILPTSSGELFF
TGTGCCATCCTTCCGACTAGTTCCGGGGAGCTGTTTTTT
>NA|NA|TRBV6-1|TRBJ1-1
CASSETGLSTEAFF
TGTGCCAGCTCCGAAACAGGGCTCAGCACTGAAGCTTTCTTT